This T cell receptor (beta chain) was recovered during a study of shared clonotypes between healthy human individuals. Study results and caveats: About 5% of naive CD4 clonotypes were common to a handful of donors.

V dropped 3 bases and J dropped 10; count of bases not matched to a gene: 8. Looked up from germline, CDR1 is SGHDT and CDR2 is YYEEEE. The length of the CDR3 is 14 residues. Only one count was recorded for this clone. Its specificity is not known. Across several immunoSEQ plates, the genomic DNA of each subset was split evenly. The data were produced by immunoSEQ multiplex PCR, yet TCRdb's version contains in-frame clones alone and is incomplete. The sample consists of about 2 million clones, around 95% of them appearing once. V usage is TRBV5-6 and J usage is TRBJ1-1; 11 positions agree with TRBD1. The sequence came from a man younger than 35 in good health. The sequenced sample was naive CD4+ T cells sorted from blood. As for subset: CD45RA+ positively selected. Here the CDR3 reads CASSSGDGTGGAFF. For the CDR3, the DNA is TGTGCCAGCAGCTCCGGGGATGGGACAGGGGGAGCTTTCTTT. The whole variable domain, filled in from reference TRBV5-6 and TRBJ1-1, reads DAGVTQSPTHLIKTRGQQVTLRCSPKSGHDTVSWYQQALGQGPQFIFQYYEEEERQRGNFPDRFSGHQFPNYSSELNVNALLLGDSALYLCASSSGDGTGGAFFGQGTRLTVV.